These 31 T cell receptor beta chains came from one sample sequenced in a study of T cells after yellow fever vaccination. TCRdb itself ran the 5' RACE reads through MiXCR, one entry per CDR3 protein. The table shows about 170,000 distinct CDR3 sequences, with 8% to 13% occurring only once. Material: CD8+ T cells sorted from PBMCs, obtained 15 days after the yellow fever booster vaccination. These receptors all stem from a man between 18 and 29 years old who received the YFV17D yellow fever vaccine.

The rearrangement links TRBV12-5 to TRBJ2-5, with TRBD1 as a possible D gene (7 bases). Per germline, CDR1 LGHNT and CDR2 FRNRAP. This CDR3 contains 14 residues. With 5 bases removed from V and 1 base from J, the gap between germline ends came to 11 bases. The CDR3 protein is CASGLRDSQETQYF. CDR3 coding DNA: TGTGCTAGTGGTCTGCGGGACAGCCAAGAGACCCAGTACTTC.

This clonotype was picked up a small number of times. The gene calls are TRBV7-9 and TRBJ1-6; TRBD1 aligns across 10 bases. The junction had 5 bases not matched to a gene; V was cut back by 6 bases and J by 9 bases. The CDR3 is 14 residues long. Germline CDR1 is SEHNR and CDR2 is FQNEAQ (reference sequence). The CDR3 loop reads CASRGGQGFSPLHF. The CDR3 nucleotides read TGTGCCAGCAGGGGGGGACAGGGGTTTTCACCCCTCCACTTT.

This clonotype was found a few times. V gene TRBV12-3 or TRBV12-4 combines with J gene TRBJ2-3; D is uncertain. Trimming shortened V by 7 bases and J by 3 bases, and 14 bases separated the two germline ends. The CDR3 extends over 14 amino acids. The CDR3 sequence: CASTGGPITDTQYF. CDR3 DNA: TGTGCCAGCACCGGCGGACCAATTACAGATACGCAGTATTTT.

This chain connects TRBV12-3 or TRBV12-4 to TRBJ2-5; 7 bases agree with TRBD2. CDR3 length equals 13 residues. The V gene end was trimmed by 7 bases and the J gene end by 5 bases; junction bases not matched to a gene: 7. This CDR3 is CASTAGDGETQYF. In DNA, the CDR3 is TGTGCCAGCACCGCGGGGGATGGGGAGACCCAGTACTTC.

This clonotype showed up just a few times. The chain employs TRBV5-1 and TRBJ2-7; 8 bases line up with TRBD2. The germline V gene has CDR1 SGHRS and CDR2 YFSETQ. The CDR3 runs to 16 residues. Trimming took 1 base from V and 0 from J; bases not matched to a gene: 6. The chain's CDR3 is CASSLFQSGGSYEQYF. CDR3 in DNA: TGCGCCAGCAGCTTGTTCCAAAGCGGGGGCTCCTACGAGCAGTACTTC.

The chain has TRBV5-1 and TRBJ2-7, with 9 bases aligning to TRBD2. The CDR3 runs 14 residues. Germline loops: CDR1 SGHRS, CDR2 YFSETQ. V shed 5 bases, J shed 6 bases, and the junction held 9 bases outside the gene matches. The CDR3 region is CASREGLAFSEQYV. The DNA of the CDR3 is TGCGCCAGCAGAGAGGGACTAGCATTTAGCGAGCAGTACGTC.

In its sample, this clonotype was seen a few times. The chain uses TRBV6-6 and TRBJ2-1; no definite D call. The CDR3 length is 12 residues. Germline-derived CDR1 and CDR2 are MNHNY and SVGAGI (reference sequence). Trimming shortened V by 6 bases and J by 9 bases, and 12 bases separated the two germline ends. CDR3 amino acids: CASRTTRREQFF. The DNA for the CDR3 is TGTGCCAGCAGGACGACCCGGCGTGAGCAGTTCTTC.

The chain uses TRBV5-4 and TRBJ1-6; D is ambiguous. In germline, CDR1 is SGHNT, CDR2 YYREEE (reference sequence). The CDR3 loop spans 13 amino acids. Trimming removed 1 base at V and 10 bases at J, with 9 bases between. CDR3 residues: CASSLPGLSPLHF. CDR3 nucleotides: TGTGCCAGCAGCTTGCCGGGGTTATCACCCCTCCACTTT. The full variable domain, its missing parts supplied by reference TRBV5-4 and TRBJ1-6, is ETGVTQSPTHLIKTRGQQVTLRCSSQSGHNTVSWYQQALGQGPQFIFQYYREEENGRGNFPPRFSGLQFPNYSSELNVNALELDDSALYLCASSLPGLSPLHFGNGTRLTVT.

The chain couples TRBV12-3 or TRBV12-4 to TRBJ2-5, with 8 bases that match TRBD1. The CDR3 consists of 13 residues. V lost 7 bases and J lost 6; bases outside the gene matches: 7. The CDR3 spells CASTEDRVQTQYF. For the CDR3, the DNA is TGTGCCAGCACCGAGGACAGGGTACAGACCCAGTACTTC.

This clonotype was counted between two and nine times. J is TRBJ1-2 and V is TRBV27; 7 positions agree with TRBD1. Per germline, CDR1 MNHEY and CDR2 SMNVEV (reference sequence). V lost 3 bases to trimming and J lost 8 bases; unmatched junction nucleotides: 6. This CDR3 comprises 13 residues. The DNA of the CDR3 is TGTGCCAGCAGTTTCAGGGGGTCCGAAGGCTACACCTTC. This gives the protein CASSFRGSEGYTF.

This sequence joins TRBV6-5 and TRBJ1-2, with 10 positions matching TRBD1. From germline, CDR1 is MNHEY and CDR2 SVGAGI. The CDR3 contains 16 residues. The V and J ends lost 2 bases and 3 bases, in that order; junction bases with no gene match: 6. The chain's CDR3 is CASSYGGGQGDYGYTF. The CDR3 DNA reads as TGTGCCAGCAGTTACGGGGGAGGACAGGGGGACTATGGCTACACCTTC.

V usage is TRBV7-2 and J usage is TRBJ2-3; D remains unclear. V shed 1 base and J shed 0 bases, with 8 bases lying between them. CDR1 is SGHTA, CDR2 FQGNSA, per germline. CDR3 size: 15 residues. The CDR3 DNA is TGTGCCAGCAGCTTAGGGCCGAAAAGCACAGATACGCAGTATTTT. It translates to CASSLGPKSTDTQYF.

A few counts support this clonotype. The V call is TRBV4-3, the J call TRBJ1-2; D possibly corresponds to TRBD1 (5 bases). V shed 4 bases and J shed 0 bases, with 12 bases lying between them. This CDR3 region has 15 residues. Germline V lookup: CDR1 LGHNA, CDR2 YSLEER. Here the CDR3 reads CASSRRQGSNYGYTF. CDR3 in DNA: TGCGCCAGCAGCCGAAGGCAGGGTTCTAACTATGGCTACACCTTC.

V usage is TRBV7-2 and J usage is TRBJ2-1; D remains ambiguous. Deletions cut 0 bases from V and 7 bases from J, with 7 bases between. Germline CDR1 and CDR2: SGHTA and FQGNSA. The CDR3 runs to 13 residues. The DNA for the CDR3 is TGTGCCAGCAGCTTAGCGTCGGTAAATGAGCAGTTCTTC. Its translation is CASSLASVNEQFF.

On this clonotype: At one boundary the junction diverges from the germline segment, which might be a read error. The V gene is TRBV20-1, the J gene TRBJ2-5, with D maybe TRBD2 (5 bases). The CDR3 covers 11 residues. CDR1 is DFQATT and CDR2 is SNEGSKA in the germline V gene (reference sequence). CDR3 DNA sequence: TGCAGTACTAGGGCGGGAGAGACCCAGTACTTC. Its protein product is CSTRAGETQYF.

This chain connects TRBV12-3 or TRBV12-4 to TRBJ2-5; perhaps TRBD2 as D (7 bases). This CDR3 is built from 14 residues. V was shortened by 3 bases and J by 10 bases, with 18 bases between the two germline ends. The CDR3 here is CASSFSAGADDQYF. In DNA, the CDR3 is TGTGCCAGCAGTTTCAGCGCGGGGGCGGACGACCAGTACTTC.

The CDR3 sequence: CASSFWRTGELFF. The CDR3 DNA follows: TGTGCCAGCAGCTTTTGGAGAACCGGGGAGCTGTTTTTT. This chain links TRBV11-2 with TRBJ2-2; D is ambiguous. The CDR3 has 13 amino acids. Germline CDR1 reads SGHAT; CDR2 reads FQNNGV. V was shortened by 3 bases and J by 5 bases, with 7 bases between the two germline ends.

V gene TRBV7-9 combines with J gene TRBJ2-5; 7 bases agree with TRBD2. After removal of 5 bases from V and 4 bases from J, the junction contained 13 bases not matched to a gene. The CDR3 length is 16 residues. Germline lookup yields CDR1 SEHNR and CDR2 FQNEAQ (reference sequence). The CDR3 region is CASSRPAEGGGETQYF. CDR3 nucleotide sequence: TGTGCCAGCAGCCGACCAGCGGAGGGCGGGGGAGAGACCCAGTACTTC.

The CDR3 is CASGPTGGPSWEKLFF. As DNA, the CDR3 is TGTGCCAGCGGCCCCACAGGGGGCCCGTCGTGGGAAAAACTGTTTTTT. The chain has TRBV7-9 and TRBJ1-4, with 9 nucleotides matching TRBD1. The germline gives CDR1 SEHNR, CDR2 FQNEAQ (reference sequence). The CDR3 sequence is 16 residues long. Germline trimming cut 8 bases from V and 8 bases from J; bases unmatched to any gene: 15.

This clonotype turned up a few times. This chain connects TRBV7-2 to TRBJ1-2, with D maybe TRBD1 (6 bases). Trimming took 1 base from V and 4 from J, leaving 13 bases between them. The CDR3 runs 15 residues. Germline V gene lookup returns CDR1 SGHTA and CDR2 FQGNSA. CDR3 bases: TGTGCCAGCAGCTTAGGGACAGCCAGTCCCTATGGCTACACCTTC. This encodes CASSLGTASPYGYTF.

This clonotype came up a few times. V and J are TRBV5-8 and TRBJ2-7; 8 positions agree with TRBD2. V shed 2 bases and J 2 bases; nucleotides not matched to a gene: 6. The CDR3 contains 15 residues. Germline CDR1 SGHTS, CDR2 YDEGEE. CDR3 bases: TGTGCCAGCAGCTTTATAGCGGGGACAACCTACGAGCAGTACGTC. The encoded protein is CASSFIAGTTYEQYV.

In this sample, this clonotype turned up a few times. J is TRBJ2-7 and V is TRBV6-5, with TRBD2 matching 12 bases. The junction had 6 bases not matched to a gene; V was cut back by 6 bases and J by 3 bases. The CDR3 totals 15 residues. CDR1 and CDR2 (germline): MNHEY, SVGAGI. The CDR3 here is CASSWTSGINYEQYF. As DNA, the CDR3 is TGTGCCAGCAGCTGGACTAGCGGGATTAACTACGAGCAGTACTTC.

In this sample, this clonotype turned up a few times. The V call is TRBV7-8, the J call TRBJ1-2; D may be TRBD1 (5 bases). This CDR3 region has 16 residues. CDR1 is SGHVS, CDR2 FQNEAQ, per germline. Trimming pared 5 bases from V and 6 bases from J, leaving 22 bases between. CDR3 residues: CASSPIGGAPVNGYTF. CDR3 in DNA: TGTGCCAGCAGCCCGATCGGGGGTGCGCCCGTGAATGGCTACACCTTC.

In DNA, the CDR3 is TGCAGTACCAGCGGCCTCACCTATGGCTACACCTTC. This translates into CSTSGLTYGYTF. The chain combines TRBV20-1 with TRBJ1-2; the D is unclear. The CDR3 covers 12 residues. Germline V gene data show CDR1 as DFQATT and CDR2 as SNEGSKA (reference sequence). With 8 bases removed from V and 4 bases from J, the gap between germline ends came to 14 bases.

This clonotype was picked up many times. The chain couples TRBV21-1 to TRBJ2-4; the table's D call of TRBD2 was not tested on the DNA. TRBV21-1 is noted as a pseudogene. The CDR3 runs 18 residues. Here the CDR3 DNA reads TGTGCCAGCAGCAGCTACCCGGTCTATCAGGGGAGGGTCGTCATTCAGTACTTC. Translation gives CASSSYPVYQGRVVIQYF.

This clonotype turned up a few times. The chain is built from TRBV4-2 and TRBJ1-2; unclear D gene. The CDR3 contains 16 residues. V was trimmed by 0 bases and J by 8 bases, leaving 19 bases between them. Germline V gene sequence: CDR1 LGHNA, CDR2 YNFKEQ. The chain's CDR3 is CASSQDPHPSSLGYTF. The CDR3 region has the DNA TGTGCCAGCAGCCAAGATCCCCACCCCAGCTCGCTCGGCTACACCTTC.

This clonotype was seen a handful of times. V and J are TRBV12-3 or TRBV12-4 and TRBJ2-3; TRBD1 matches 8 bases. The CDR3 runs 15 residues. The V segment lost 3 bases and the J segment 8 bases; nucleotides outside the gene matches: 10. CDR3 sequence (DNA): TGTGCCAGCAGTTTTGGGACAGGCCCAGGGGTTACGCAGTATTTT. Translating it yields CASSFGTGPGVTQYF.

At least ten counts were recorded for this clonotype. The CDR3 protein is CASTGSYEQYF. CDR3 DNA: TGTGCCAGCACCGGTTCCTACGAGCAGTACTTC. The rearrangement joins TRBV6-5 to TRBJ2-7, with D uncertain. Trimming removed 7 bases from V and 1 base from J, with 5 bases in between. This CDR3 has 11 residues. The germline V gene encodes CDR1 MNHEY and CDR2 SVGAGI.

This clonotype was detected a few times. This chain links TRBV7-8 with TRBJ2-2; 7 nucleotides agree with TRBD2. The CDR3 covers 15 residues. Losses at the gene ends were 0 bases for V and 8 bases for J; bases not matched to a gene: 6. Per the germline V gene, CDR1 is SGHVS and CDR2 is FQNEAQ. As DNA, the CDR3 is TGTGCCAGCAGCTTAGCAGGGAGGGGACCGGGGGAGCTGTTTTTT. This sequence encodes CASSLAGRGPGELFF.

This clonotype was seen a handful of times. The chain uses TRBV9 and TRBJ1-1; no reliable D call. The length of the CDR3 is 15 residues. Germline assignment: CDR1 SGDLS and CDR2 YYNGEE. Trimming took 1 base from V and 1 from J, leaving 11 bases between them. Here the CDR3 DNA reads TGTGCCAGCAGCGTACTACCCTATGGGAACACTGAAGCTTTCTTT. Encoded protein: CASSVLPYGNTEAFF.

This clonotype has only a few counts. The chain links TRBV10-3 to TRBJ2-4, with 7 bases that match TRBD2. This CDR3 is built from 16 residues. Trimming at V came to 0 bases and at J to 0 bases, leaving 2 bases not matched to a gene. Germline assignment: CDR1 ENHRY and CDR2 SYGVKD. CDR3 coding DNA: TGTGCCATCAGTGAGTCTAGCGGGTTAGCCAAAAACATTCAGTACTTC. Amino acid sequence: CAISESSGLAKNIQYF.